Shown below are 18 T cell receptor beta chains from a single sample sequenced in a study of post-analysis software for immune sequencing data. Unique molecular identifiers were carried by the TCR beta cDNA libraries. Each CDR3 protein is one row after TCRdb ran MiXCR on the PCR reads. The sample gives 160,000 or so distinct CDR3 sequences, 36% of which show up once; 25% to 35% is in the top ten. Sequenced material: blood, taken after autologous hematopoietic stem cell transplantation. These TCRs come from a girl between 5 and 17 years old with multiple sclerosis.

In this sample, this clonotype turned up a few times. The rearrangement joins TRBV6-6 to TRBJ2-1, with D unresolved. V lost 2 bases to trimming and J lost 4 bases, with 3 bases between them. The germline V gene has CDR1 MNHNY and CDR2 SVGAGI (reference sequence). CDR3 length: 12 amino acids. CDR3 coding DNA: TGTGCCAGCAGTTACCTTTACAATGAGCAGTTCTTC. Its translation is CASSYLYNEQFF.

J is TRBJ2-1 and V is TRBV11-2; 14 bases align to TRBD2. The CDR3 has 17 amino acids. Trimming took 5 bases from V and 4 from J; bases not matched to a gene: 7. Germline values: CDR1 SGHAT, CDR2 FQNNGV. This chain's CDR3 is CASSRGLAGVTYNEQFF. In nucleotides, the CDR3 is TGTGCCAGCAGCCGGGGACTAGCGGGAGTAACGTACAATGAGCAGTTCTTC.

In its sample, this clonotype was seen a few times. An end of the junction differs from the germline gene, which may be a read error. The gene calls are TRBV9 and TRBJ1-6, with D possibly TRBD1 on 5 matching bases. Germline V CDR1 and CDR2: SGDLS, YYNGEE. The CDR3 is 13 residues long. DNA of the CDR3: TGTGGCAGCAGCGTGGGGGAGAATTCACCCCTCCACTTT. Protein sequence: CGSSVGENSPLHF.

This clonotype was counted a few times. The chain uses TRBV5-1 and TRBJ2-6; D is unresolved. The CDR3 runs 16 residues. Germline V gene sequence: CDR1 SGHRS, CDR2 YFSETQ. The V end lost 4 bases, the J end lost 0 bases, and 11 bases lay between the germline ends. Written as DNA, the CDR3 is TGCGCCAGCAGCCCGTCAGGCAGCTCTGGGGCCAACGTCCTGACTTTC. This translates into CASSPSGSSGANVLTF.

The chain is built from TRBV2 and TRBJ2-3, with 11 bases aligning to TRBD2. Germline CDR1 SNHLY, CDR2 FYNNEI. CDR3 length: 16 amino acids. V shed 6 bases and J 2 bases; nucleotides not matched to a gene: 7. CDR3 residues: CASRPGTSGHTDTQYF. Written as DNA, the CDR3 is TGTGCCAGCAGGCCTGGGACTAGCGGTCACACAGATACGCAGTATTTT.

CDR3 sequence reads: CSVRTNTGELFF. Written as DNA, the CDR3 is TGCAGCGTTCGGACCAACACCGGGGAGCTGTTTTTT. This sequence joins TRBV29-1 and TRBJ2-2; D unresolved. Germline-derived CDR1 and CDR2 are SQVTM and ANQGSEA. This CDR3 region has 12 residues. V lost 5 bases and J lost 2, with 6 bases in between.

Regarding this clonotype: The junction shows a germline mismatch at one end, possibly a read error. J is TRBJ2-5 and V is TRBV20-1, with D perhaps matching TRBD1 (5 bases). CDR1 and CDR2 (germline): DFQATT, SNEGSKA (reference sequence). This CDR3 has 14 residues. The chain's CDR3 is CSAGDSMTQETQYF. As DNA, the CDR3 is TGCAGTGCTGGAGACAGTATGACCCAAGAGACCCAGTACTTC.

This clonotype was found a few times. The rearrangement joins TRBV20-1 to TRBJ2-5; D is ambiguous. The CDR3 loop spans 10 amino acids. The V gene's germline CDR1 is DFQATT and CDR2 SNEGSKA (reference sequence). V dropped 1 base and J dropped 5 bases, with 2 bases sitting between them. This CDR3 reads CSARGETQYF. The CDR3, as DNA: TGCAGTGCTAGAGGGGAGACCCAGTACTTC.

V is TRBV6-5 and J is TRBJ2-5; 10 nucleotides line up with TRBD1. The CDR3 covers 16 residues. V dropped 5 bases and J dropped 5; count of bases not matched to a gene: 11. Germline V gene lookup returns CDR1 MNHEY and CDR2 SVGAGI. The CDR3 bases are TGTGCCAGCAGTAAACCTTGGACAGGGGGTCGGGAGACCCAGTACTTC. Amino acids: CASSKPWTGGRETQYF.

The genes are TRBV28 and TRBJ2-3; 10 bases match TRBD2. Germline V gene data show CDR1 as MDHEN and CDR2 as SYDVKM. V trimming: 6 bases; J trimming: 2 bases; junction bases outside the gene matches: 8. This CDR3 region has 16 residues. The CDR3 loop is CASSPGLAENTDTQYF. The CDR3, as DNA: TGTGCCAGCAGCCCCGGACTAGCGGAGAACACAGATACGCAGTATTTT. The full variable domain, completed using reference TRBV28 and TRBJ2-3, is DVKVTQSSRYLVKRTGEKVFLECVQDMDHENMFWYRQDPGLGLRLIYFSYDVKMKEKGDIPEGYSVSREKKERFSLILESASTNQTSMYLCASSPGLAENTDTQYFGPGTRLTVL.

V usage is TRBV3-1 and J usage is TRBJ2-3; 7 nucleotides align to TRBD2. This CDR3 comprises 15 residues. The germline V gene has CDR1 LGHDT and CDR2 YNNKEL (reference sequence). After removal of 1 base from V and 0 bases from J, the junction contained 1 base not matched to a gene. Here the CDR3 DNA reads TGTGCCAGCAGCCAAGGAGCGGGAAGCACAGATACGCAGTATTTT. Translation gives CASSQGAGSTDTQYF.

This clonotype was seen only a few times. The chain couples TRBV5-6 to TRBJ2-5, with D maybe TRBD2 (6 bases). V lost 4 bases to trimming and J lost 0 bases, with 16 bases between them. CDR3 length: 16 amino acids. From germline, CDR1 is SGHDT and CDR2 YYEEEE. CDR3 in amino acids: CASSQTGTAYQETQYF. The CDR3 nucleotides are TGTGCCAGCAGCCAAACCGGGACTGCGTACCAAGAGACCCAGTACTTC.

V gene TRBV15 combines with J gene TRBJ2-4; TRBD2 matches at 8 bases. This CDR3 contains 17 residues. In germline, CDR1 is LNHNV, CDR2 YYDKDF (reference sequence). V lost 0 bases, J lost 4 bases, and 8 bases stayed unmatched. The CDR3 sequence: CATSRDGGRSGKNIQYF. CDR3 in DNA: TGTGCCACCAGCAGAGATGGCGGGAGGTCTGGAAAAAACATTCAGTACTTC.

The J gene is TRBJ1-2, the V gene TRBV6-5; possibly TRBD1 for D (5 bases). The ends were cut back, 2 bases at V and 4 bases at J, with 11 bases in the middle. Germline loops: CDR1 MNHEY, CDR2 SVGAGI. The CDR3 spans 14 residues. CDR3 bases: TGTGCCAGCAGTTACGCGGGACCTCCCTATGGCTACACCTTC. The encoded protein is CASSYAGPPYGYTF.

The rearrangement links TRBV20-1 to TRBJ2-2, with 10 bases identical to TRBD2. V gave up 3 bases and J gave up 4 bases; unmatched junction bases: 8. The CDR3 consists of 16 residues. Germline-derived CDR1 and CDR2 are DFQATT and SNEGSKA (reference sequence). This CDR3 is CSARISGRRVTGELFF. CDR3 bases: TGCAGTGCTAGGATTAGCGGGAGGAGGGTCACCGGGGAGCTGTTTTTT.

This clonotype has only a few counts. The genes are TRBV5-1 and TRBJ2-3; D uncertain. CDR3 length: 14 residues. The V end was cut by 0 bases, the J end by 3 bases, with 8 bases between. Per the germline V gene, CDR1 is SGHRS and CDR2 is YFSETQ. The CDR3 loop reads CASSLVGWTDTQYF. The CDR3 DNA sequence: TGCGCCAGCAGCTTGGTTGGGTGGACAGATACGCAGTATTTT.

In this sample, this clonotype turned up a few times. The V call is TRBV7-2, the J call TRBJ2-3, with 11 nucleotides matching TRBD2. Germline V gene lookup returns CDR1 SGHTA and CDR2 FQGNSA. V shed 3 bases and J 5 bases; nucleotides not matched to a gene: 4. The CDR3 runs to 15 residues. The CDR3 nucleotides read TGTGCCAGCAGCTTTAGCGGGAGGGCCGTAGATACGCAGTATTTT. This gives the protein CASSFSGRAVDTQYF.

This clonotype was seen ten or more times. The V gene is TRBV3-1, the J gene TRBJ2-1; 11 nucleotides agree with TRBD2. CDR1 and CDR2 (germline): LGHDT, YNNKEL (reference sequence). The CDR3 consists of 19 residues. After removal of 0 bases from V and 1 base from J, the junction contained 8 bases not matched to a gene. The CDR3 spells CASSQDRLAGGPSYNEQFF. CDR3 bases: TGTGCCAGCAGCCAAGATCGCCTAGCGGGAGGCCCATCCTACAATGAGCAGTTCTTC.